This T cell receptor (beta chain) came from a study of T cell responses to AZD1222 COVID-19 vaccine. Study findings and constraints: The study sampled repertoires only after the peak T cell response. Spike as a whole was targeted by vaccine-associated CD4 TCRs, dominant at 160-218 and 743-854. Within unmutated variant regions lay the reported targets of nearly half of spike-specific TCRs. There were mostly white British donors and more females than males, and clonal diversity was possibly underestimated.

This clone was counted a single time. Its specificity is not known. Assay: immunoSEQ multiplex PCR; the TCRdb copy retains only in-frame clones and omits some. In the table there are 150,000 to 250,000 clones, 90% to 95% of which are singletons. With 3 bases removed from V and 11 bases from J, the gap between germline ends came to 5 bases. Germline V gene lookup returns CDR1 MNHNS and CDR2 SASEGT. This CDR3 has 11 residues. The starting material was peripheral blood, obtained 28 days after the second AZD1222 dose. J is TRBJ1-6 and V is TRBV6-1; D uncertain. This receptor was obtained from an adult who received the AZD1222 COVID-19 vaccine. The CDR3 DNA follows: TGTGCCAGCAGTGATGGGGCACCCCTCCACTTT. This encodes CASSDGAPLHF.